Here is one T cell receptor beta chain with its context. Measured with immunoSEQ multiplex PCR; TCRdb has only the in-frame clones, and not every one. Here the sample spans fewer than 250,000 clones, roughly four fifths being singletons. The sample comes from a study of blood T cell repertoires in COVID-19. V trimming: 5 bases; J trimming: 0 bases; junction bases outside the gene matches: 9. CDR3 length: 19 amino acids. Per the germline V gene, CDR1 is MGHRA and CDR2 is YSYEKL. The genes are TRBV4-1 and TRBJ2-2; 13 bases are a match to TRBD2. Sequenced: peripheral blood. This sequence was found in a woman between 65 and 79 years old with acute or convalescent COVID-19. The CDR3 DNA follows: TGCGCCAGCAGCTATACTAGCGGGGGGGGCTACTCGAACACCGGGGAGCTGTTTTTT. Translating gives CASSYTSGGGYSNTGELFF.